This T cell receptor (beta chain) stems from a study of blood T cells in healthy people across ages. This clonotype was seen only once. At least 5.5 micrograms of total RNA were extracted per sample. Alongside a J-beta primer mix, a sample-barcoded 5' primer served in a second PCR lasting roughly 6 to 12 cycles. From the 5' RACE reads, TCRdb called clonotypes with MiXCR, one entry per CDR3 protein. This sample has over 600,000 distinct CDR3 sequences, with around a fifth found just once. Germline-derived CDR1 and CDR2 are LGHNA and YSLEER. Trimming took 3 bases from V and 7 from J, leaving 6 bases between them. This CDR3 contains 12 residues.

The TCR was taken from an older man in good health. V usage is TRBV4-3 and J usage is TRBJ2-2; D remains ambiguous. Material for sequencing was blood. The chain's CDR3 is CASSHGIGELFF. For the CDR3, the DNA is TGCGCCAGCAGCCATGGTATCGGGGAGCTGTTTTTT.